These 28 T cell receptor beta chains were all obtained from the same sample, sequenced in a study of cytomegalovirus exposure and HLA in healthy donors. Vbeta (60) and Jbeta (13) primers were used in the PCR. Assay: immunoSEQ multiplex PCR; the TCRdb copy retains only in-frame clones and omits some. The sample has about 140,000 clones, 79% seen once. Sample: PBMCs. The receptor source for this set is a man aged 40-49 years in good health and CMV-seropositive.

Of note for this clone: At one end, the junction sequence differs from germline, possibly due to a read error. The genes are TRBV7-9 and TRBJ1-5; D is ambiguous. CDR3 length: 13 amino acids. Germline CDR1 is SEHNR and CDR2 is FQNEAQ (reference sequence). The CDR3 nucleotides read TGTGCCAGCAGTCGGGGATCAAATCGGCCCCAGCATTTT. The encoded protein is CASSRGSNRPQHF. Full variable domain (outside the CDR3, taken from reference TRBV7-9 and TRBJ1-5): DTGVSQNPRHKITKRGQNVTFRCDPISEHNRLYWYRQTLGQGPEFLTYFQNEAQLEKSRLLSDRFSAERPKGSFSTLEIQRTEQGDSAMYLCASSRGSNRPQHFGDGTRLSIL.

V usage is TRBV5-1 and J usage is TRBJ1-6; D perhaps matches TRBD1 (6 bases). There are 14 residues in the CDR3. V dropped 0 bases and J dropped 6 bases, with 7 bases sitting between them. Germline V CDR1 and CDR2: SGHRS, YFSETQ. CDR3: CASSLGTVNSPLHF. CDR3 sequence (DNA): TGCGCCAGCAGCTTGGGGACAGTTAATTCACCCCTCCACTTT.

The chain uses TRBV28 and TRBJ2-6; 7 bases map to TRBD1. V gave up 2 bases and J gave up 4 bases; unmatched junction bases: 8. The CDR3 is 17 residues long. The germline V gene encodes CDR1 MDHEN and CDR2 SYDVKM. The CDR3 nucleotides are TGTGCCAGCAGTTTAAGGCAGGGGGTGAGGGGGGCCAACGTCCTGACTTTC. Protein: CASSLRQGVRGANVLTF.

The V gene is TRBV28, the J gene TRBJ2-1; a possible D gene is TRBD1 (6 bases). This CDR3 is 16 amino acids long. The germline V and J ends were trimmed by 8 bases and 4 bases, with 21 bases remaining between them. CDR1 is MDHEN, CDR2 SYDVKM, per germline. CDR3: CASPKDLGARYNEQFF. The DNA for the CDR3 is TGTGCCAGCCCCAAGGATTTGGGGGCGAGATACAATGAGCAGTTCTTC.

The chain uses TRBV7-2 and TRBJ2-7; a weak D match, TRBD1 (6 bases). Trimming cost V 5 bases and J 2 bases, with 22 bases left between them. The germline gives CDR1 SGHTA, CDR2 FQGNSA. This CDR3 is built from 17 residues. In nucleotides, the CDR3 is TGTGCCAGCAGCACGTCTCAGGGGAAGGGTGAAGCCTACGAGCAGTACTTC. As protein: CASSTSQGKGEAYEQYF.

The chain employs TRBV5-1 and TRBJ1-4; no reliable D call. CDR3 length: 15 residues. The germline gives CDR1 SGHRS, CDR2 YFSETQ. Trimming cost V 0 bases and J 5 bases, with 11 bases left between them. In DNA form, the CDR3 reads TGCGCCAGCAGCTTGGAGAGCATAGCAAATGAAAAACTGTTTTTT. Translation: CASSLESIANEKLFF.

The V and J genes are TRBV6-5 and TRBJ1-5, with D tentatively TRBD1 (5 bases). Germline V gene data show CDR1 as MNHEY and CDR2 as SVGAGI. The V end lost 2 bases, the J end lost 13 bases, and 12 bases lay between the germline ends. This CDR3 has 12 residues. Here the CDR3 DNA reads TGTGCCAGCAGTTACCAGGGAGGTGCTCAGCATTTT. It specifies CASSYQGGAQHF.

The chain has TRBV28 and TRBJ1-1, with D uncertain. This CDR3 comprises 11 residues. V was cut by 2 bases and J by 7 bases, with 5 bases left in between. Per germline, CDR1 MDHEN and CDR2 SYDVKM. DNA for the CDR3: TGTGCCAGCAGTTTACGTTTTGAAGCTTTCTTT. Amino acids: CASSLRFEAFF.

The CDR3 here is CASREQGVHEQYF. Written as DNA, the CDR3 is TGTGCCAGCAGGGAACAGGGAGTCCACGAGCAGTACTTC. The chain is built from TRBV28 and TRBJ2-7, with D perhaps matching TRBD1 (6 bases). Trimming took off 6 bases at V and 5 bases at J, with 14 bases between the two ends. Germline CDR1 is MDHEN and CDR2 is SYDVKM. The CDR3 has 13 amino acids.

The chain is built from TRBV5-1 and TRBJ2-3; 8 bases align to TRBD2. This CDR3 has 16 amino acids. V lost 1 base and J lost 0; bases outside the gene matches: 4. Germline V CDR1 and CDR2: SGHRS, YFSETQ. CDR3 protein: CASSLLASGSTDTQYF. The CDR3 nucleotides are TGCGCCAGCAGCTTGTTGGCTAGCGGGAGCACAGATACGCAGTATTTT. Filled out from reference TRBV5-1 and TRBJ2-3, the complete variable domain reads KAGVTQTPRYLIKTRGQQVTLSCSPISGHRSVSWYQQTPGQGLQFLFEYFSETQRNKGNFPGRFSGRQFSNSRSEMNVSTLELGDSALYLCASSLLASGSTDTQYFGPGTRLTVL.

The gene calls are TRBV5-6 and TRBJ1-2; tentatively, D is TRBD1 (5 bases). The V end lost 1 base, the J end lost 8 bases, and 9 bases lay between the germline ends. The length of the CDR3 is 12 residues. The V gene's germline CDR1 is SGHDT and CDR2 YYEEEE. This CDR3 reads CASSLQGRGYTF. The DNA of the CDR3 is TGTGCCAGCAGCTTGCAGGGCCGCGGCTACACCTTC.

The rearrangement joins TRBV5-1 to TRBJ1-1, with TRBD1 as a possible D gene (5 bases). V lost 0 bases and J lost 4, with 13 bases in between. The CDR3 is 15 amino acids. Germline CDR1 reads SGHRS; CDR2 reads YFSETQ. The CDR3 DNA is TGCGCCAGCAGCTTGGTCGCAGGGCCAGTCACTGAAGCTTTCTTT. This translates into CASSLVAGPVTEAFF.

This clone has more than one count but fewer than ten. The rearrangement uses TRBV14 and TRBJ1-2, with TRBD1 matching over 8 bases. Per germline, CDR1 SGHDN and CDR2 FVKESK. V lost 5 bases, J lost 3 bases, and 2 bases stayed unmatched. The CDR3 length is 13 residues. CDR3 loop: CASSEDRDYGYTF. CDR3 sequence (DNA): TGTGCCAGCAGCGAGGACAGGGACTATGGCTACACCTTC. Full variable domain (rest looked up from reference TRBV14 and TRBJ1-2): EAGVTQFPSHSVIEKGQTVTLRCDPISGHDNLYWYRRVMGKEIKFLLHFVKESKQDESGMPNNRFLAERTGGTYSTLKVQPAELEDSGVYFCASSEDRDYGYTFGSGTRLTVV.

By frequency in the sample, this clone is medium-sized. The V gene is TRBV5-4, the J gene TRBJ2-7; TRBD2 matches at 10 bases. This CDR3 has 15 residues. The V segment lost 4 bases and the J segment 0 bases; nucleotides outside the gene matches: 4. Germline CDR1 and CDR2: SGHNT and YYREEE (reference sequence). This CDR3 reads CASSAGLADSYEQYF. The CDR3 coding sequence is TGTGCCAGCAGCGCCGGACTAGCGGACTCCTACGAGCAGTACTTC.

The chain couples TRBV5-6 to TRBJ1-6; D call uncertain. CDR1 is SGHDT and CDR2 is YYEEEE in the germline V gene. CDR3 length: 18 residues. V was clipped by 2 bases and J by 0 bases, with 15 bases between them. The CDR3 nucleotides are TGTGCCAGCAGCTTTCTTGGGGAGGTGAGCTCCTATAATTCACCCCTCCACTTT. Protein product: CASSFLGEVSSYNSPLHF.

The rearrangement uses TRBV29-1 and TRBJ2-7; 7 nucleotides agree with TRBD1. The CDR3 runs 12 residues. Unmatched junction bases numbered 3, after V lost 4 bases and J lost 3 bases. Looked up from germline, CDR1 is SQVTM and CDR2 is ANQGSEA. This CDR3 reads CSVGGQVYEQYF. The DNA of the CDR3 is TGCAGCGTTGGTGGACAGGTCTACGAGCAGTACTTC.

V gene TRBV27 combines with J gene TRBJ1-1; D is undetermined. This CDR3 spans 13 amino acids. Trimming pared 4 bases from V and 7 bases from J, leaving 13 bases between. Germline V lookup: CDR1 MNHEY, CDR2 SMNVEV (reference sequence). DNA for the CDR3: TGTGCCAGCAGTTCGGCCCAGTCGGGTGAAGCTTTCTTT. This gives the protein CASSSAQSGEAFF.

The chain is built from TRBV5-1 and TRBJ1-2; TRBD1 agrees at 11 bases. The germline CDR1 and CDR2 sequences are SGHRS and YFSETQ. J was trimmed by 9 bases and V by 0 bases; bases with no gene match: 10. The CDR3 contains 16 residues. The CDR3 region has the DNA TGCGCCAGCAGCTTGGCCGAGTGGGGGACAGGGGGAAGCTACACCTTC. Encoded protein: CASSLAEWGTGGSYTF.

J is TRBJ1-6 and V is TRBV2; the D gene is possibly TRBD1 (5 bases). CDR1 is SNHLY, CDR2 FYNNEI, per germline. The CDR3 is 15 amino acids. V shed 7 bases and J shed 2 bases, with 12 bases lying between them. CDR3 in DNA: TGTGCCAGCAAGGCAGGGCGGACCTATAATTCACCCCTCCACTTT. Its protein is CASKAGRTYNSPLHF.

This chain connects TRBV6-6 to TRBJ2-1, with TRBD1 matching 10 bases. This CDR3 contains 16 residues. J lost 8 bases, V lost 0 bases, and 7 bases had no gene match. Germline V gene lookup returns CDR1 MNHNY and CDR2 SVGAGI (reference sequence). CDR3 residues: CASSYSHGTGVDEQFF. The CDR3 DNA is TGTGCCAGCAGTTACTCGCACGGGACAGGGGTCGATGAGCAGTTCTTC.

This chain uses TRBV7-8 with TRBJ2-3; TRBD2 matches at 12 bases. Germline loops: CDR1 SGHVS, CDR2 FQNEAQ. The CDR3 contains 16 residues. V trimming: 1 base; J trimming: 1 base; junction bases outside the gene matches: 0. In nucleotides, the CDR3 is TGTGCCAGCAGCTTAGGGACTAGCGGGGGCACAGATACGCAGTATTTT. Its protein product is CASSLGTSGGTDTQYF.

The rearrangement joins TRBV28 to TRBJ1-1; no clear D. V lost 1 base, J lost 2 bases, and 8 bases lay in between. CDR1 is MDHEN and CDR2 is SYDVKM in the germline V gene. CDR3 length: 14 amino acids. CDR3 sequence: CASSLLRRNTEAFF. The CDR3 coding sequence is TGTGCCAGCAGTTTATTGAGAAGAAACACTGAAGCTTTCTTT.

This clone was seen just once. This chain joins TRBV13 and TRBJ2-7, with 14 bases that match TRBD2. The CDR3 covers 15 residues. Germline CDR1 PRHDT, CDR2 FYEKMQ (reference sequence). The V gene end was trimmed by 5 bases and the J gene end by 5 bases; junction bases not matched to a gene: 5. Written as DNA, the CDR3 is TGTGCCAGCAGCCAGGGGACTAGCGGGAGACACGAGCAGTACTTC. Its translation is CASSQGTSGRHEQYF.

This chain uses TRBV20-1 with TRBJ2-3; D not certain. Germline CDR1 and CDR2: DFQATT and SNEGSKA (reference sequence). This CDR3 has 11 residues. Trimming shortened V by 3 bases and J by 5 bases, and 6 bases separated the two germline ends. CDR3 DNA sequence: TGCAGTGCTAGCCTCGTAGATACGCAGTATTTT. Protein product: CSASLVDTQYF.

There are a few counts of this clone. CDR3 loop: CASSRTSAETQYF. CDR3 coding DNA: TGTGCCAGCAGCCGCACTAGCGCTGAGACCCAGTACTTC. This sequence joins TRBV9 and TRBJ2-5, with 7 positions matching TRBD2. This CDR3 has 13 amino acids. Trimming took 4 bases from V and 5 from J; bases not matched to a gene: 5. The germline V gene has CDR1 SGDLS and CDR2 YYNGEE.

The DNA of the CDR3 is TGTGCCAGCAGCCGGATACTAGTAGGCGGTGAGCAGTTCTTC. Translating it yields CASSRILVGGEQFF. The V call is TRBV14, the J call TRBJ2-1, with a possible D match to TRBD2 (5 bases). V gave up 4 bases and J gave up 9 bases, with 16 bases separating them. The germline V gene encodes CDR1 SGHDN and CDR2 FVKESK. The CDR3 has 14 amino acids. Supplemented by reference TRBV14 and TRBJ2-1, the full variable domain reads EAGVTQFPSHSVIEKGQTVTLRCDPISGHDNLYWYRRVMGKEIKFLLHFVKESKQDESGMPNNRFLAERTGGTYSTLKVQPAELEDSGVYFCASSRILVGGEQFFGPGTRLTVL.

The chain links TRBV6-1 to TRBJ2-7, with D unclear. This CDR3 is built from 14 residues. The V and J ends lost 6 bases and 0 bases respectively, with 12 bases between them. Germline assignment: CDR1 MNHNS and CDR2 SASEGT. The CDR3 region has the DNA TGTGCCAGCAGAGAGTCAGGAAGCTCCTACGAGCAGTACTTC. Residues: CASRESGSSYEQYF.

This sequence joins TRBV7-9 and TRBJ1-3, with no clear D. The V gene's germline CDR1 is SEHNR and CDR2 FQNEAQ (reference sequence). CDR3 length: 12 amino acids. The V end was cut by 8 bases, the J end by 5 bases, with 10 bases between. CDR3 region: CASRDSRNTIYF. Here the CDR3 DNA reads TGTGCCAGCCGCGATTCTAGAAACACCATATATTTT.